This T cell receptor (beta chain) emerged from a study of cytomegalovirus exposure and HLA in healthy donors. Study results and limitations: Analyzed later, most CMV-associated TCR beta chains appeared HLA-restricted. Later analysis demonstrated an association between a missense DCLRE1C variant and TCR beta V- and J-gene trimming. For cytomegalovirus status, the classifier reportedly gave diagnoses with high specificity and sensitivity.

The study ran its PCR with 60 Vbeta and 13 Jbeta primers. TCRdb's table, derived via immunoSEQ multiplex PCR, lists solely in-frame clones and lacks some. This sample yields roughly 180,000 clones, of which approximately 84% are seen a single time; around 1% belongs to the top ten. The germline V and J ends were trimmed by 5 bases and 4 bases, with 11 bases remaining between them. Germline loops: CDR1 LGHNA, CDR2 YNFKEQ. The CDR3 loop spans 13 amino acids. Worth noting for this clone: The antigen is undetermined.

The chain carries TRBV4-2 and TRBJ1-1, with no clear D. This clonotype was sampled from a man aged 25 to 40 in good health and CMV-seronegative. Sequenced material: PBMCs. DNA of the CDR3: TGTGCCAGCAGCGACTATTGGAGCACTGAAGCTTTCTTT. Translation gives CASSDYWSTEAFF.